This T cell receptor beta chain was observed in a study of blood T cell repertoires in COVID-19. Sequencing used immunoSEQ multiplex PCR; TCRdb keeps in-frame clones, though not all of them. The repertoire has around 61,000 clones, about nine tenths of them found once; the top ten carry approximately 1.3%. From germline, CDR1 is WSHSY and CDR2 SAAADI. CDR3 length: 13 residues. V was clipped by 4 bases and J by 3 bases, with 10 bases between them. Sequencing used peripheral blood. The TCR originated in a man aged 55 to 70 with acute or convalescent COVID-19. The chain joins TRBV10-2 to TRBJ2-7; D gene ambiguous. CDR3: CASSGYSHYEQYF. The CDR3 nucleotides read TGCGCCAGCAGTGGTTACAGTCACTACGAGCAGTACTTC.